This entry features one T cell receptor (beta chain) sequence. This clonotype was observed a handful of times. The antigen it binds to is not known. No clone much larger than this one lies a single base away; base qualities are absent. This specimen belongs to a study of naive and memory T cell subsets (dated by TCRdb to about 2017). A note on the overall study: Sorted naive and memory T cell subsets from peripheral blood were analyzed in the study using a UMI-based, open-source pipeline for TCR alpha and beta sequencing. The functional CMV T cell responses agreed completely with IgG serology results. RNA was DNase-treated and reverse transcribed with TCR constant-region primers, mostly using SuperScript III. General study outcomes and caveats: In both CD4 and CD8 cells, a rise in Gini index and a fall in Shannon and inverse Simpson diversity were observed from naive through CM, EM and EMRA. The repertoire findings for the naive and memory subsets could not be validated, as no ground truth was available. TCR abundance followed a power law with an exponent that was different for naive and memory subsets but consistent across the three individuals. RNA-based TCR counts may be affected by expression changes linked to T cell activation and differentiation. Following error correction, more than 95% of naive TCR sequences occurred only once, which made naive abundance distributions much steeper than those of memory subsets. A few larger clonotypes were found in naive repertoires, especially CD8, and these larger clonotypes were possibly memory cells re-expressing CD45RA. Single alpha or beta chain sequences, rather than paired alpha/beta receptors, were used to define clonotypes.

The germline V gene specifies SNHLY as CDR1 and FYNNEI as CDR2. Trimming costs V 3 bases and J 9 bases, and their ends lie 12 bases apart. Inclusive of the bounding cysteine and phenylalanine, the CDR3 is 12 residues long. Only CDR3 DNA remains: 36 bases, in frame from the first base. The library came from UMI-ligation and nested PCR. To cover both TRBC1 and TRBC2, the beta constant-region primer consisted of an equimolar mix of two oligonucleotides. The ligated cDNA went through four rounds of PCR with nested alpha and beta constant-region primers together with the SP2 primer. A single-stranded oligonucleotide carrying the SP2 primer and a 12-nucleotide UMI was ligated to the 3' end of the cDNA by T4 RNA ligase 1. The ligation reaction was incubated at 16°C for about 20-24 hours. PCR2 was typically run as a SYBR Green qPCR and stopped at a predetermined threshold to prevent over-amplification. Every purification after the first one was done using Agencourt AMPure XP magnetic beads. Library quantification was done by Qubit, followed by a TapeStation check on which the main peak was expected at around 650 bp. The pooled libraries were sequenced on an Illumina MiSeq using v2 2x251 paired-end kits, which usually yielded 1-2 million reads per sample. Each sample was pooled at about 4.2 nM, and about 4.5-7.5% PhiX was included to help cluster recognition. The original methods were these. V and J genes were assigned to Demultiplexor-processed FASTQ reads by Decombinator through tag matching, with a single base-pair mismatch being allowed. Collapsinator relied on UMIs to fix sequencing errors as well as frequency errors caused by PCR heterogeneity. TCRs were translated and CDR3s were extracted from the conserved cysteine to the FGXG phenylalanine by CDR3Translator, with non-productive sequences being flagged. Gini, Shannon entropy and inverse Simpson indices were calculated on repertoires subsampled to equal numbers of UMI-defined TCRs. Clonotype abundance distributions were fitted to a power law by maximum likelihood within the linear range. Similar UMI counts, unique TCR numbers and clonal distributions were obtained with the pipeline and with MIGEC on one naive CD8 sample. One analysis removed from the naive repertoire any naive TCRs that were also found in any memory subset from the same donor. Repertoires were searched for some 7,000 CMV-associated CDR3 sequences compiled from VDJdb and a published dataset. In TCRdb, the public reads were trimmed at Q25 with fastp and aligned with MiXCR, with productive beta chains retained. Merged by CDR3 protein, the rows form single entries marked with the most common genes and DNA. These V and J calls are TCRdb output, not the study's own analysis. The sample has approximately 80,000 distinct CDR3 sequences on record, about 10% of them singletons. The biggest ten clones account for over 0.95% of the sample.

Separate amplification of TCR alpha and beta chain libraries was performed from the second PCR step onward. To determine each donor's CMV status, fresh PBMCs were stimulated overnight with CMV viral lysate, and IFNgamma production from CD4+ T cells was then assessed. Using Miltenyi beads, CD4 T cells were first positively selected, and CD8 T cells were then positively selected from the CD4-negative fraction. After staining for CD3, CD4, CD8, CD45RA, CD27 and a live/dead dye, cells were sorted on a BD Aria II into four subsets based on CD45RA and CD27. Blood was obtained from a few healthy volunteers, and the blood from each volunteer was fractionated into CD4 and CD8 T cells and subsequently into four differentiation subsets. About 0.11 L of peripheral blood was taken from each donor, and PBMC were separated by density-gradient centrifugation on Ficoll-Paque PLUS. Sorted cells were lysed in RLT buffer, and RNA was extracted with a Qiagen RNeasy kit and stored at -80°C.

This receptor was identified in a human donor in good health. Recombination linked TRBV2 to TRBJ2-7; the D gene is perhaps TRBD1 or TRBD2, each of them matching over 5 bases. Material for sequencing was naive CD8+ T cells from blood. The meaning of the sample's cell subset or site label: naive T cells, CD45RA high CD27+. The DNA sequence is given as TGTGCCAGCAGTGAGGGACGGGGATGGCAGTACTTC. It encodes CASSEGRGWQYF.